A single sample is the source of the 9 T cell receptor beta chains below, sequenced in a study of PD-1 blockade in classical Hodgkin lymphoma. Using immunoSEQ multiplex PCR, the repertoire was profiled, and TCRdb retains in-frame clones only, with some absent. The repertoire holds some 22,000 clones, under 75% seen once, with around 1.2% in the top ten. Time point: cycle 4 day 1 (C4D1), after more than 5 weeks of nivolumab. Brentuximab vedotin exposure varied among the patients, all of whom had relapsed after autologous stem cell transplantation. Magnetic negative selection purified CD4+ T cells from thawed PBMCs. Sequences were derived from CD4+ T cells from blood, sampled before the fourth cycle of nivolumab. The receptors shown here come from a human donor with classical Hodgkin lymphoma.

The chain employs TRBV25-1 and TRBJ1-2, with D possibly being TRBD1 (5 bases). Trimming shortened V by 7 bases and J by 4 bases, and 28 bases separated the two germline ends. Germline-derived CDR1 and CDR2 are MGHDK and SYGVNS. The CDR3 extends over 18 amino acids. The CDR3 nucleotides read TGTGCCAGCACGGGGGAGGGACTACCAGGATCGTCGGGCTATGGCTACACCTTC. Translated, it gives CASTGEGLPGSSGYGYTF.

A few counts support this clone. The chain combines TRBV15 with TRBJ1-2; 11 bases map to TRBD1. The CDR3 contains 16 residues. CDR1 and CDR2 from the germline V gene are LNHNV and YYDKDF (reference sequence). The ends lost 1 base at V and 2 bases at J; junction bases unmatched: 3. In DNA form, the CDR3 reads TGTGCCACCAGCAGAGGGGGACAGGGGGTAAACTATGGCTACACCTTC. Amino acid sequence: CATSRGGQGVNYGYTF. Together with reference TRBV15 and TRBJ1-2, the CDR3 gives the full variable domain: DAMVIQNPRYQVTQFGKPVTLSCSQTLNHNVMYWYQQKSSQAPKLLFHYYDKDFNNEADTPDNFQSRRPNTSFCFLDIRSPGLGDTAMYLCATSRGGQGVNYGYTFGSGTRLTVV.

The CDR3 region has the DNA TGTGCCAGCAGTGAAGGGACCACGAACACCGGGGAGCTGTTTTTT. This sequence encodes CASSEGTTNTGELFF. This chain uses TRBV2 with TRBJ2-2; no definite D call. V lost 1 base to trimming and J lost 0 bases, with 6 bases between them. This CDR3 region has 15 residues. The germline CDR1 and CDR2 sequences are SNHLY and FYNNEI.

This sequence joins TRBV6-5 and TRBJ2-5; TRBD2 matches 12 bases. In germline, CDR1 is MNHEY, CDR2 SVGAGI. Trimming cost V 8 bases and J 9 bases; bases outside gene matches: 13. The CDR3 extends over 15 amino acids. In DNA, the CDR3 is TGTGCCAGCCGGAGACTAGCGGGGGCCACGGGGGCCCAGTACTTC. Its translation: CASRRLAGATGAQYF.

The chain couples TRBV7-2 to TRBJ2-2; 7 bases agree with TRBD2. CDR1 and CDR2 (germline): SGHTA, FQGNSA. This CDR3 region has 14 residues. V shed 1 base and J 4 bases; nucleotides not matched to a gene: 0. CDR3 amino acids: CASSLVAGTGELFF. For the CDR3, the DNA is TGTGCCAGCAGCTTAGTAGCGGGCACCGGGGAGCTGTTTTTT.

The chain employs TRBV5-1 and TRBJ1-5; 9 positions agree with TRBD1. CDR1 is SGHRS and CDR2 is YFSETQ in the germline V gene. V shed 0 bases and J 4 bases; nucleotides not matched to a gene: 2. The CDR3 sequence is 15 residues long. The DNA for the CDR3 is TGCGCCAGCAGCTTGGCCGGGACAGGGAATCAGCCCCAGCATTTT. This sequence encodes CASSLAGTGNQPQHF.

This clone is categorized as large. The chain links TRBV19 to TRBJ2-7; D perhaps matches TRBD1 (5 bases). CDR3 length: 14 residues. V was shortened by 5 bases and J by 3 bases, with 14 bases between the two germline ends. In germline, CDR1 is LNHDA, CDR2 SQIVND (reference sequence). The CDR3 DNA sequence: TGTGCCAGTAGTGGGGCAGGGTTAGGCTACGAGCAGTACTTC. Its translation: CASSGAGLGYEQYF.

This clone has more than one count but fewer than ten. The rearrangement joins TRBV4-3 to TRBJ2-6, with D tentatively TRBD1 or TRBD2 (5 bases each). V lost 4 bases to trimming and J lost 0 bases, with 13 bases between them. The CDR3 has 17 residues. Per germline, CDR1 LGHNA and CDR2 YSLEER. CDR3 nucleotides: TGCGCCAGCAGCCTATGGGACGTTGCCTCTGGGGCCAACGTCCTGACTTTC. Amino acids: CASSLWDVASGANVLTF.

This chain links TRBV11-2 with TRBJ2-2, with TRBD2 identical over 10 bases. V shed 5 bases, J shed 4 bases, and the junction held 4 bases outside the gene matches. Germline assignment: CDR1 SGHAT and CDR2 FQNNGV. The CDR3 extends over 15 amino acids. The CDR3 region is CASSPLAGATGELFF. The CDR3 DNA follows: TGTGCCAGCAGCCCGCTAGCGGGAGCCACCGGGGAGCTGTTTTTT.